Listed below are T cell receptor beta chains from one sample, sequenced in a study of OX40 agonist ivuxolimab in advanced cancers. Sequencing used immunoSEQ multiplex PCR; TCRdb keeps in-frame clones, though not all of them. The repertoire consists of about 37,000 clones, with 85% occurring once and the leading ten covering under 40%. This material consisted of CD4+ or CD8+ T cells sorted from blood, taken in a trial of the OX40 agonist ivuxolimab. The receptors here all came from an adult with an advanced solid tumor such as melanoma, head and neck, liver or kidney cancer. Each CDR3 is given with its conserved first and last residue. Each record gives: clone size, V gene, J gene, D gene, CDR3 protein, CDR3 DNA. D genes are given only for firm matches. A clone size is listed for some rows: how often the clone was seen (once, few, many), or a class if it is expanded.

NA	TRBV5-5	TRBJ2-5	NA	CASSYITTETQYF	TGTGCCAGCAGCTACATAACCACAGAGACCCAGTACTTC
NA	TRBV6-1	TRBJ1-1	NA	CASSEIIAYTEAFF	TGTGCCAGCAGTGAAATCATCGCATACACTGAAGCTTTCTTT
NA	TRBV11-3	TRBJ2-1	TRBD2	CASSLRLAAYNEQFF	TGTGCCAGCAGCTTGCGACTAGCGGCCTACAATGAGCAGTTCTTC
NA	TRBV9	TRBJ2-7	NA	CASSSRGASYEQYF	TGTGCCAGCAGCTCCCGGGGCGCATCCTACGAGCAGTACTTC
NA	TRBV5-4	TRBJ2-1	TRBD2	CASSLVSGGASGEQFF	TGTGCCAGCAGCTTGGTGAGCGGGGGGGCATCAGGTGAGCAGTTCTTC
NA	TRBV12-2	TRBJ1-1	NA	CAKGGARTEAFF	TGTGCAAAGGGGGGCGCGAGGACTGAAGCTTTCTTT
NA	TRBV13	TRBJ2-1	TRBD2	CASSLSSGRPSYNEQFF	TGTGCCAGCAGCTTGAGTAGCGGGAGGCCTTCCTACAATGAGCAGTTCTTC
NA	TRBV7-6	TRBJ2-6	NA	CASSLVQGRSGANVLTF	TGTGCCAGCAGCTTAGTTCAGGGAAGATCTGGGGCCAACGTCCTGACTTTC
NA	TRBV5-6	TRBJ1-4	TRBD1	CASSSGTGAPLDEKLFF	TGTGCCAGCAGCTCCGGGACAGGGGCGCCGCTTGATGAAAAACTGTTTTTT
NA	TRBV27	TRBJ1-6	NA	CASSLSKGYRYRTLHF	TGTGCCAGCAGTTTATCAAAGGGGTATCGATATAGAACCCTCCACTTT
few	TRBV19	TRBJ1-5	NA	CASSADLNQPQHF	TGTGCCAGTAGTGCGGATCTCAATCAGCCCCAGCATTTT
NA	TRBV4-1	TRBJ1-2	NA	CASSQEWGYGYTF	TGCGCCAGCAGCCAAGAGTGGGGATATGGCTACACCTTC
NA	TRBV6-6	TRBJ1-6	NA	CASSDSDASPLHF	TGTGCCAGCAGTGACTCGGACGCTTCACCCCTCCACTTT
NA	TRBV6-5	TRBJ2-3	TRBD1	CASSYRQGSTDTQYF	TGTGCCAGCAGTTACCGACAGGGTAGCACAGATACGCAGTATTTT
NA	TRBV28	TRBJ1-4	NA	CASSTTKVDEKLFF	TGTGCCAGCAGTACCACAAAGGTTGATGAAAAACTGTTTTTT
once	TRBV19	TRBJ1-2	NA	CATMTGGYGYTF	TGTGCCACCATGACCGGGGGCTATGGCTACACCTTC
NA	TRBV6-5	TRBJ2-1	NA	CASSPSQNEQFF	TGTGCCAGCAGCCCTAGTCAGAATGAGCAGTTCTTC
NA	TRBV5-6	TRBJ1-2	NA	CASSLVDRPNYGYTF	TGTGCCAGCAGCTTGGTAGACAGGCCGAACTATGGCTACACCTTC
NA	TRBV7-6	TRBJ2-7	TRBD1	CASSLDRASYEQYF	TGTGCCAGCAGCTTGGACAGGGCCTCCTACGAGCAGTACTTC
once	TRBV19	TRBJ1-2	TRBD1	CASRLAGGDFGYTF	TGTGCCAGTAGATTGGCAGGGGGTGACTTCGGCTACACCTTC
NA	TRBV18	TRBJ2-1	NA	CASSPGEEQFF	TGTGCCAGCTCACCGGGTGAGGAGCAGTTCTTC
once	TRBV19	TRBJ2-7	TRBD2	CASSIETSGPTITYEQYF	TGTGCCAGTAGTATCGAGACTAGCGGGCCGACCATCACCTACGAGCAGTACTTC
NA	TRBV9	TRBJ2-2	TRBD2	CASSSSGGAFGTGELFF	TGTGCCAGCAGCTCCTCCGGGGGGGCTTTTGGCACCGGGGAGCTGTTTTTT
NA	TRBV9	TRBJ2-2	TRBD2	CASSVAPTAGDGTGELFF	TGTGCCAGCAGCGTAGCCCCGACAGCGGGGGATGGGACCGGGGAGCTGTTTTTT
NA	TRBV7-9	TRBJ1-6	NA	CASRRKDSPLHF	TGTGCCAGCAGAAGGAAGGATTCACCCCTCCACTTT
NA	TRBV29-1	TRBJ2-1	NA	CSLFNSNEQFF	TGCAGTCTTTTCAATTCCAATGAGCAGTTCTTC
NA	TRBV9	TRBJ1-3	NA	CASSVVGYGNTIYF	TGTGCCAGCAGCGTAGTGGGGTACGGAAACACCATATATTTT
NA	TRBV5-8	TRBJ1-5	NA	CASSLGEGPQHF	TGTGCCAGCAGCTTGGGAGAGGGGCCCCAGCATTTT
NA	TRBV7-8	TRBJ1-3	NA	CASSLGTVSGNTIYF	TGTGCCAGCAGCTTAGGGACAGTCTCTGGAAACACCATATATTTT
NA	TRBV18	TRBJ1-1	NA	CASSPSKGMNTEAFF	TGTGCCAGCTCACCCTCCAAAGGGATGAACACTGAAGCTTTCTTT
NA	TRBV5-4	TRBJ2-5	TRBD2	CASSLGLAGGETQYF	TGTGCCAGCAGTCTGGGACTAGCGGGGGGTGAGACCCAGTACTTC
NA	TRBV13	TRBJ2-1	TRBD2	CASSKRTGTSGSHSYNEQFF	TGTGCCAGCAGCAAACGAACCGGGACTAGCGGCAGCCACTCCTACAATGAGCAGTTCTTC
NA	TRBV10-3	TRBJ1-3	NA	CAIRTGPYSGNTIYF	TGTGCCATCAGGACAGGCCCTTACTCTGGAAACACCATATATTTT
NA	TRBV2	TRBJ2-2	NA	CASSEAMSGELFF	TGTGCCAGCAGTGAAGCGATGTCCGGGGAGCTGTTTTTT
NA	TRBV6-4	TRBJ2-6	NA	CASSDRTSGANVLTF	TGTGCCAGCAGTGACCGGACCTCTGGGGCCAACGTCCTGACTTTC
NA	TRBV9	TRBJ1-3	TRBD1	CASSLTGVGNTIYF	TGTGCCAGCAGCTTAACAGGGGTTGGAAACACCATATATTTT
few	TRBV4-1	TRBJ2-5	NA	CASSQGQTQETQYF	TGCGCCAGCAGCCAAGGACAAACCCAAGAGACCCAGTACTTC
NA	TRBV4-1	TRBJ1-2	NA	CASSQDEGFGYTF	TGCGCCAGCAGCCAAGATGAAGGGTTTGGCTACACCTTC
NA	TRBV5-1	TRBJ1-4	TRBD1	CASSLQQGATNEKLFF	TGCGCCAGCAGCCTACAACAGGGGGCTACTAATGAAAAACTGTTTTTT
NA	TRBV2	TRBJ2-5	NA	CASATRETQYF	TGTGCCAGCGCCACAAGGGAGACCCAGTACTTC
NA	TRBV2	TRBJ1-1	NA	CASRFSVNTEAFF	TGTGCCAGCAGATTTTCAGTGAACACTGAAGCTTTCTTT
NA	TRBV11-3	TRBJ2-3	NA	CASSPNVGDTQYF	TGTGCCAGCAGCCCCAATGTCGGAGATACGCAGTATTTT
few	TRBV25-1	TRBJ2-7	TRBD1	CASSRRQGYEQYF	TGTGCCAGCAGCAGGAGACAGGGGTACGAGCAGTACTTC
NA	TRBV5-1	TRBJ1-1	NA	CASSSFNPSTTGAEAFF	TGCGCCAGCAGCTCGTTTAACCCCAGCACCACTGGTGCTGAAGCTTTCTTT
NA	TRBV15	TRBJ2-1	TRBD2	CATSSSQLADYNEQFF	TGTGCCACCAGCTCCAGCCAGCTAGCGGATTACAATGAGCAGTTCTTC
NA	TRBV7-9	TRBJ1-2	TRBD1	CASSVKNRGQNYGYTF	TGTGCCAGCAGCGTAAAAAACAGGGGTCAGAATTATGGCTACACCTTC
NA	TRBV2	TRBJ2-3	TRBD2	CASKAGAKDTQYF	TGTGCCAGCAAAGCGGGAGCTAAAGATACGCAGTATTTT
NA	TRBV4-2	TRBJ2-1	NA	CASSSAGGADNEQFF	TGTGCCAGCAGCTCAGCCGGGGGCGCGGACAATGAGCAGTTCTTC
NA	TRBV6-4	TRBJ1-2	NA	CASSQQGYGYTF	TGTGCCAGCAGTCAGCAGGGTTATGGCTACACCTTC
NA	TRBV15	TRBJ2-2	TRBD2	CATSPRSGTSNTGELFF	TGTGCCACCAGCCCCCGCAGCGGGACCTCGAACACCGGGGAGCTGTTTTTT
NA	TRBV6-1	TRBJ1-1	TRBD1	CASTLRGQYTEAFF	TGTGCCAGCACCTTGAGGGGGCAGTATACTGAAGCTTTCTTT
NA	TRBV2	TRBJ2-2	NA	CASSVGVTGTGELFF	TGTGCCAGCAGTGTTGGCGTCACCGGCACCGGGGAGCTGTTTTTT
few	TRBV7-6	TRBJ2-7	TRBD1	CASSHRDRNYEQYF	TGTGCCAGCAGCCACCGGGACAGGAACTACGAGCAGTACTTC
NA	TRBV2	TRBJ1-5	NA	CASSDEAGYSNQPQHF	TGTGCCAGCAGTGACGAGGCTGGGTATAGCAATCAGCCCCAGCATTTT
NA	TRBV11-2	TRBJ2-7	TRBD1	CASSVDRFSYEQYF	TGTGCCAGCAGCGTGGACAGGTTCTCCTACGAGCAGTACTTC